A selection of T cell receptor beta chains follows, all from one sample in a study of PD-1 blockade in classical Hodgkin lymphoma. Assay used: immunoSEQ multiplex PCR; TCRdb lists only in-frame clones, some missing. The table has fewer than 50,000 clones, about 88% seen once. Here the sequenced sample was peripheral blood mononuclear cells (PBMCs), taken before the second cycle of nivolumab. All receptors derive from a human donor with classical Hodgkin lymphoma. Both conserved end residues are part of each CDR3. The order of the fields is V gene, D gene, J gene, clone size, CDR3 protein, CDR3 DNA. D genes are given only for firm matches. Expanded clones are given a class, and other clones once, few, many or no size at all.

TRBV18,-,TRBJ1-1,-,CASSPPQGRRTEAFF,TGTGCCAGCTCACCACCGCAGGGGCGAAGGACTGAAGCTTTCTTT
TRBV14,TRBD2,TRBJ2-2,-,CASSPGLGLGGELFF,TGTGCCAGCAGCCCGGGACTAGGCTTGGGCGGGGAGCTGTTTTTT
TRBV5-1,TRBD2,TRBJ2-3,-,CASSKSRTSGVTDTQYF,TGCGCCAGCAGCAAGTCTCGGACTAGCGGAGTCACAGATACGCAGTATTTT
TRBV6-5,-,TRBJ1-2,-,CASSEDSGYGYTF,TGTGCCAGCAGTGAAGATTCTGGCTATGGCTACACCTTC
TRBV7-3,-,TRBJ2-1,-,CASSLRAGIEQFF,TGTGCCAGCAGCCTAAGGGCGGGGATTGAGCAGTTCTTC
TRBV11-2,-,TRBJ2-6,-,CASRSTASGANVLTF,TGTGCCAGCAGGTCGACAGCCTCTGGGGCCAACGTCCTGACTTTC
TRBV6-1,-,TRBJ1-1,-,CASSLQVNTEAFF,TGTGCCAGCAGCCTACAGGTGAACACTGAAGCTTTCTTT
TRBV19,-,TRBJ1-3,-,CASSMWYSGNTIYF,TGTGCCAGTAGTATGTGGTATTCTGGAAACACCATATATTTT
TRBV7-9,-,TRBJ1-5,-,CASSLSSSNQPQHF,TGTGCCAGCAGCTTAAGCAGTAGCAATCAGCCCCAGCATTTT
TRBV29-1,-,TRBJ2-1,once,CSVVEPQFF,TGCAGCGTTGTTGAACCCCAGTTCTTC
TRBV28,TRBD1,TRBJ1-6,once,CASSLVMGQGGNSPLHF,TGTGCCAGCAGTTTAGTTATGGGACAGGGAGGAAATTCACCCCTCCACTTT
TRBV19,-,TRBJ2-7,-,CASSRGGTGNYEQYF,TGTGCCAGTAGTAGGGGAGGGACAGGTAACTACGAGCAGTACTTC
TRBV10-3,TRBD1,TRBJ1-1,few,CAISTGQGNTEAFF,TGTGCCATCAGTACAGGACAGGGGAACACTGAAGCTTTCTTT
TRBV29-1,-,TRBJ1-3,-,CSVERPGIRNTIYF,TGCAGCGTTGAACGGCCAGGTATTCGAAACACCATATATTTT
TRBV5-5,-,TRBJ2-1,-,CASSFAEVNEQFF,TGTGCCAGCAGCTTCGCGGAGGTTAATGAGCAGTTCTTC
TRBV18,-,TRBJ2-7,-,CASSPLPRWGLNSYEQYF,TGTGCCAGCTCACCACTCCCCAGGTGGGGGCTGAACTCCTACGAGCAGTACTTC
TRBV5-6,TRBD2,TRBJ2-1,-,CASSRLAGAVNEQFF,TGTGCCAGCAGCAGACTAGCGGGAGCGGTCAATGAGCAGTTCTTC
TRBV5-1,-,TRBJ2-7,-,CASSLSLGGKANYEQYF,TGCGCCAGCAGCTTGAGCCTTGGGGGAAAGGCCAACTACGAGCAGTACTTC
TRBV5-1,TRBD1,TRBJ2-7,once,CASSASGQGLLRDF,TGCGCCAGCAGCGCCTCGGGACAGGGGCTTCTGCGTGACTTC
TRBV5-6,TRBD2,TRBJ2-1,-,CASSSRLAGTYNEQFF,TGTGCCAGCAGCTCCCGACTAGCGGGAACCTACAATGAGCAGTTCTTC
TRBV19,TRBD1,TRBJ1-2,-,CASSRQGANYGYTF,TGTGCCAGTAGTAGACAGGGGGCTAACTATGGCTACACCTTC
TRBV7-2,TRBD1,TRBJ1-5,few,CASSLDGGGQGIYF,TGTGCCAGCAGCTTAGACGGAGGCGGACAGGGAATTTATTTT
TRBV10-2,-,TRBJ2-7,-,CASSDGLGNEQYF,TGCGCCAGCAGTGACGGTCTCGGGAACGAGCAGTACTTC
TRBV27,-,TRBJ2-5,-,CASSLSGGETQYF,TGTGCCAGCAGTTTATCGGGAGGAGAGACCCAGTACTTC
TRBV6-6,-,TRBJ2-5,-,CASSRVGSQETQYF,TGTGCCAGCAGCCGGGTGGGCAGTCAAGAGACCCAGTACTTC
TRBV28,TRBD1,TRBJ2-7,-,CASSPLQTGATYEQYF,TGTGCCAGCAGTCCCCTCCAGACAGGGGCAACATACGAGCAGTACTTC
TRBV27,-,TRBJ2-7,-,CASSLGGSYEQYF,TGTGCCAGCAGTTTAGGGGGCTCCTACGAGCAGTACTTC
TRBV10-3,-,TRBJ2-7,-,CAISARGLYEQYF,TGTGCCATCAGTGCTCGAGGGCTCTACGAGCAGTACTTC